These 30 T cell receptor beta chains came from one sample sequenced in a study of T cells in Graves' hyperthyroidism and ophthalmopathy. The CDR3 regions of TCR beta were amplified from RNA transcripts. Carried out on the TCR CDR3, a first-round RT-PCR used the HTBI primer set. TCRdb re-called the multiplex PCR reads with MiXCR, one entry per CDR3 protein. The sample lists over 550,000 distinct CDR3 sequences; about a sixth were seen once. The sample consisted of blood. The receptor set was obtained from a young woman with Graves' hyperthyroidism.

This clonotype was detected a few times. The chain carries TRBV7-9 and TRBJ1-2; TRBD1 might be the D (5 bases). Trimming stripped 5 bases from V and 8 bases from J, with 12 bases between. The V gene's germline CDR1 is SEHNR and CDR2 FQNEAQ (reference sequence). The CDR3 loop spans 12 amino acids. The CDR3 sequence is CASSKGVGGYTF. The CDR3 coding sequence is TGTGCCAGCAGCAAAGGGGTGGGAGGCTACACCTTC.

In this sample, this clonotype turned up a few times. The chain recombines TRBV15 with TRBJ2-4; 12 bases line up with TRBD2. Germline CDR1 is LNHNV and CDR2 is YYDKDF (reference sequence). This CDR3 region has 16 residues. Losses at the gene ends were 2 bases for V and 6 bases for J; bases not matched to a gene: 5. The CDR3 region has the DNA TGTGCCACCAGCAGACCGACTAGCGGGGGAGGAAACATTCAGTACTTC. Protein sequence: CATSRPTSGGGNIQYF.

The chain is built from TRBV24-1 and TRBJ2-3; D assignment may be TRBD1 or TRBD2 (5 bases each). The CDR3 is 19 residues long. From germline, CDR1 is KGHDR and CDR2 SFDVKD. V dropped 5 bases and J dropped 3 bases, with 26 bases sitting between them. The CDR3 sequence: CATSAPPPGPTETTDTQYF. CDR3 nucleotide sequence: TGTGCCACCAGTGCCCCCCCTCCGGGACCCACAGAGACTACAGATACGCAGTATTTT.

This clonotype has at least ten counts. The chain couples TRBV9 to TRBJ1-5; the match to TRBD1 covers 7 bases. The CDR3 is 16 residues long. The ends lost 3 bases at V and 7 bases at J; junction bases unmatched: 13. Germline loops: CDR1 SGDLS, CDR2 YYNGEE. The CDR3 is CASSADDTGEEQPQHF. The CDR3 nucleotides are TGTGCCAGCAGCGCCGATGATACAGGGGAAGAACAGCCCCAGCATTTT.

The CDR3 DNA follows: TGCGCCAGCAGCTTCGCGCTAGCGTCGGGAGATACGCAGTATTTT. It codes for CASSFALASGDTQYF. The chain carries TRBV5-1 and TRBJ2-3, with D maybe TRBD2 (6 bases). Germline V CDR1 and CDR2: SGHRS, YFSETQ. Trimming cost V 2 bases and J 5 bases, with 15 bases left between them. The CDR3 is made up of 15 amino acids. Variable domain in full (rest from reference TRBV5-1 and TRBJ2-3): KAGVTQTPRYLIKTRGQQVTLSCSPISGHRSVSWYQQTPGQGLQFLFEYFSETQRNKGNFPGRFSGRQFSNSRSEMNVSTLELGDSALYLCASSFALASGDTQYFGPGTRLTVL.

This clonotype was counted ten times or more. The CDR3 DNA follows: TGTGCCAGCAGCCGGGACAGCCTCACCGGGGAGCTGTTTTTT. Residues: CASSRDSLTGELFF. The J gene is TRBJ2-2, the V gene TRBV11-2, with 7 bases matching TRBD1. The V and J ends lost 5 bases and 4 bases, in that order; junction bases with no gene match: 4. The CDR3 is made up of 14 amino acids. CDR1 is SGHAT, CDR2 FQNNGV, per germline.

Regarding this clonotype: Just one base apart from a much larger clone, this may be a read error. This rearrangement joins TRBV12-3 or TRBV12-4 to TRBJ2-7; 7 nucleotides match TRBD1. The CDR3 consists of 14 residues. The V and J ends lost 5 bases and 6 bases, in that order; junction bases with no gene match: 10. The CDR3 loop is CASSQPGTDCEQYF. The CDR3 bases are TGTGCCAGCAGTCAACCCGGGACAGACTGCGAGCAGTACTTC.

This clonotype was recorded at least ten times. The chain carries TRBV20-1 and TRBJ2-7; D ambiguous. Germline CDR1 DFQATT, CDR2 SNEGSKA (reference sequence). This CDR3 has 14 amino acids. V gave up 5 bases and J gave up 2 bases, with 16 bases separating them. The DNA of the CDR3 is TGCAGTGCTGGAACCCGACAAGCACCCTACGAGCAGTACTTC. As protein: CSAGTRQAPYEQYF.

The CDR3 sequence: CASSQVRAGASTEAFF. CDR3 coding DNA: TGCGCCAGCAGCCAAGTGAGAGCGGGGGCGAGCACTGAAGCTTTCTTT. The V and J genes are TRBV4-1 and TRBJ1-1; TRBD1 might be the D (6 bases). Germline lookup yields CDR1 MGHRA and CDR2 YSYEKL. CDR3 size: 16 residues. The germline V and J ends were trimmed by 1 base and 4 bases, with 16 bases remaining between them.

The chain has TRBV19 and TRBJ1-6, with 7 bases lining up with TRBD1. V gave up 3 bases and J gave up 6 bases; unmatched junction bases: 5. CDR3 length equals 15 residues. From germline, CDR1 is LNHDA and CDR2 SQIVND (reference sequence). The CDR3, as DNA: TGTGCCAGTAGTATTAGGGGACAGTTTAATTCACCCCTCCACTTT. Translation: CASSIRGQFNSPLHF. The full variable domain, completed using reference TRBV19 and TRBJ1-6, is DGGITQSPKYLFRKEGQNVTLSCEQNLNHDAMYWYRQDPGQGLRLIYYSQIVNDFQKGDIAEGYSVSREKKESFPLTVTSAQKNPTAFYLCASSIRGQFNSPLHFGNGTRLTVT.

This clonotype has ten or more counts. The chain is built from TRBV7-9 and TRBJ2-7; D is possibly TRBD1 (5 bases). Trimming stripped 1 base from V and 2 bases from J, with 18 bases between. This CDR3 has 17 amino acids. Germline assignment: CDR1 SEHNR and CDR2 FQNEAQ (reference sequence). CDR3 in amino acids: CASSLGPAGFFAYEQYF. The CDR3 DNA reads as TGTGCCAGCAGCTTAGGGCCGGCAGGGTTCTTCGCCTACGAGCAGTACTTC. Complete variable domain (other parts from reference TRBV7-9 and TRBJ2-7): DTGVSQNPRHKITKRGQNVTFRCDPISEHNRLYWYRQTLGQGPEFLTYFQNEAQLEKSRLLSDRFSAERPKGSFSTLEIQRTEQGDSAMYLCASSLGPAGFFAYEQYFGPGTRLTVT.

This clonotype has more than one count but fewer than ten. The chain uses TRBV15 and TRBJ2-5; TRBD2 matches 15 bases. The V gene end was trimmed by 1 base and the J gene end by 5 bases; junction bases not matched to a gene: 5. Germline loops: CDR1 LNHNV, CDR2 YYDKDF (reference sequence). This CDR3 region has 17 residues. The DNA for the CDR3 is TGTGCCACCAGCAGAGGGACTAGCGGGGGGGCTGGGGAGACCCAGTACTTC. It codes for CATSRGTSGGAGETQYF.

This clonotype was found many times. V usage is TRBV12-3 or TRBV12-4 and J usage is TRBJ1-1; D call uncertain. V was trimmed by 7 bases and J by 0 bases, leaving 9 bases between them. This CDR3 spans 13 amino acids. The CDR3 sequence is CASMEQVNTEAFF. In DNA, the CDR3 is TGTGCCAGCATGGAGCAGGTGAACACTGAAGCTTTCTTT.

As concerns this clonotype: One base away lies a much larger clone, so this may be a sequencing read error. The CDR3 nucleotides are TGCAGTGCTAGAGGACCGGGAATCTACGAGCAGTACTTC. It specifies CSARGPGIYEQYF. The V and J genes are TRBV20-1 and TRBJ2-7, with a weak D call TRBD2 (5 bases). V was trimmed by 1 base and J by 3 bases, leaving 10 bases between them. CDR3 length equals 13 residues. Germline CDR1 DFQATT, CDR2 SNEGSKA (reference sequence).

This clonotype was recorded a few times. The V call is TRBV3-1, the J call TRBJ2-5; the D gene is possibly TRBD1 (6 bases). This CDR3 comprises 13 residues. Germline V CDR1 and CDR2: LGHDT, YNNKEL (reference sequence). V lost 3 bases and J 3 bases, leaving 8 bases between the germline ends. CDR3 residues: CASSQNREETQYF. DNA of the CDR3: TGTGCCAGCAGCCAGAACAGGGAAGAGACCCAGTACTTC.

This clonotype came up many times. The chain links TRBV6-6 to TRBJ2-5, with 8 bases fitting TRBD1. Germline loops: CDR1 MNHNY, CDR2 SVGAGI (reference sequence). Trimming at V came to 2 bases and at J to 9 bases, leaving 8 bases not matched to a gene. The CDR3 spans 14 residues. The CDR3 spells CASSYGATGGPQYF. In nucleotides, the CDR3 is TGTGCCAGCAGTTACGGGGCTACAGGGGGACCCCAGTACTTC.

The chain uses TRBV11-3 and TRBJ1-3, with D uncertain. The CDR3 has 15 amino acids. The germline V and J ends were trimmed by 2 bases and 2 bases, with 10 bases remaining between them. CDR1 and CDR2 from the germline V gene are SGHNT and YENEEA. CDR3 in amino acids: CASSLSVGTGNTIYF. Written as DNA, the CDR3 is TGTGCCAGCAGCTTAAGTGTGGGCACTGGAAACACCATATATTTT. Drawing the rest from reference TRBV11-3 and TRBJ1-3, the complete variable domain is EAGVVQSPRYKIIEKKQPVAFWCNPISGHNTLYWYLQNLGQGPELLIRYENEEAVDDSQLPKDRFSAERLKGVDSTLKIQPAELGDSAVYLCASSLSVGTGNTIYFGEGSWLTVV.

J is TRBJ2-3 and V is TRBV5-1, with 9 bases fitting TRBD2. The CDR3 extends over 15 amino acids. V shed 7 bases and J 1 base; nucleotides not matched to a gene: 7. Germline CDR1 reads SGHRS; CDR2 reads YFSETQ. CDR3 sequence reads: CASCRLAGRTDTQYF. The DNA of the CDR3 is TGCGCCAGCTGTCGTCTAGCGGGGCGCACAGATACGCAGTATTTT.

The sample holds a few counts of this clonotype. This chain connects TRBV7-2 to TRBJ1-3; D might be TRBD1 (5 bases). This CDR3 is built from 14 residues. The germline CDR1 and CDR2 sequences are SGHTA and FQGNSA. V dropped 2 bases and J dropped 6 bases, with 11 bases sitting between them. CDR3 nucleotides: TGTGCCAGCAGCTTAAGTCAGGGAATAAACACCATATATTTT. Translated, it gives CASSLSQGINTIYF.

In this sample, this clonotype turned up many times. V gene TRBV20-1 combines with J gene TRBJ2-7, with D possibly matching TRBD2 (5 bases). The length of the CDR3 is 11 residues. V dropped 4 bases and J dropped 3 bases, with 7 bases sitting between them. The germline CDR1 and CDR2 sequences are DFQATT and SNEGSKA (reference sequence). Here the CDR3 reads CSAMGDYEQYF. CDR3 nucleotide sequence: TGCAGTGCTATGGGAGACTACGAGCAGTACTTC.

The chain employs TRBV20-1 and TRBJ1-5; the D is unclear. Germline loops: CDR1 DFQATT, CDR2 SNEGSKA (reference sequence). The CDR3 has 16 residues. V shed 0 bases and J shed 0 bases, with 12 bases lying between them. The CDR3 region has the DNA TGCAGTGCTAGAGACCCGGGCAGGACTAGCAATCAGCCCCAGCATTTT. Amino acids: CSARDPGRTSNQPQHF.

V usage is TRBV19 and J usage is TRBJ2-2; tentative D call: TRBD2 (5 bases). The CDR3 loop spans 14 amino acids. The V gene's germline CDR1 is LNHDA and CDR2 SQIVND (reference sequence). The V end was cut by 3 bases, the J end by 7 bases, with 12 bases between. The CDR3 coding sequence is TGTGCCAGTAGTATGTCTAGCCAGGTCGGGGAGCTGTTTTTT. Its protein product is CASSMSSQVGELFF.

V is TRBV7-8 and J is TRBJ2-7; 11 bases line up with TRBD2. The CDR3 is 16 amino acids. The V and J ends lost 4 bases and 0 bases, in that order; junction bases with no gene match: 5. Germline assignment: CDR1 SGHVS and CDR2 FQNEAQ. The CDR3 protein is CASSSYSGGDSYEQYF. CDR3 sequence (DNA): TGTGCCAGCAGCTCTTATAGCGGGGGGGACTCCTACGAGCAGTACTTC.

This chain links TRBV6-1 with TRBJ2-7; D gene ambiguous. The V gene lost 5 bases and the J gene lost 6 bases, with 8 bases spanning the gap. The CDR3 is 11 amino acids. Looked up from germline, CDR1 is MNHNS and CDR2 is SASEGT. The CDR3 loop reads CASSREVEQYF. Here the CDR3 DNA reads TGTGCCAGCAGTCGAGAGGTCGAGCAGTACTTC.

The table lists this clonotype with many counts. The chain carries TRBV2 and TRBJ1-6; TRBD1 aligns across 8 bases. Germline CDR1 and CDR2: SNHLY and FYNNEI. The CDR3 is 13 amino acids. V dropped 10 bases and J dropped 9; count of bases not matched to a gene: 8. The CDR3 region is CAIPTGVPSPLHF. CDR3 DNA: TGTGCCATCCCGACAGGGGTACCTTCACCCCTCCACTTT.

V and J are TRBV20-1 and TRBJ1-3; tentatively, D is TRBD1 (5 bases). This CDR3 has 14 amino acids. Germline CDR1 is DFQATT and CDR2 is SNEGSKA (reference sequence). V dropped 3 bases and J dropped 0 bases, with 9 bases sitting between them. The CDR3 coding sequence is TGCAGTGCTAGGGGGCCGGGCTCTGGAAACACCATATATTTT. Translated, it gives CSARGPGSGNTIYF.

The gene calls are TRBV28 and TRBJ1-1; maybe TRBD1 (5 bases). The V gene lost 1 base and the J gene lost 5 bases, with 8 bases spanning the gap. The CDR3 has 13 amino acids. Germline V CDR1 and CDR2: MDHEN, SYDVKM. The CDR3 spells CASSLYGGTEAFF. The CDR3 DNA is TGTGCCAGCAGTTTATATGGGGGAACTGAAGCTTTCTTT.

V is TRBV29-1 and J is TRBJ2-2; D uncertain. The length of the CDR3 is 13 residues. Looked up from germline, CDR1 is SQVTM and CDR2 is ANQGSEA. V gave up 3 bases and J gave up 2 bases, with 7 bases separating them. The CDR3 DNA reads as TGCAGCGTTGATGACCTTAACACCGGGGAGCTGTTTTTT. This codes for CSVDDLNTGELFF.

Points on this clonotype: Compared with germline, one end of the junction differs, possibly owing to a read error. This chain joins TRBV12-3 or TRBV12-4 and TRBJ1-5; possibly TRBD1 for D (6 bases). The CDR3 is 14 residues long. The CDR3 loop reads CTSSSTGRNQPQHF. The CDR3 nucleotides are TGTACCAGCAGTTCGACAGGACGCAATCAGCCCCAGCATTTT.

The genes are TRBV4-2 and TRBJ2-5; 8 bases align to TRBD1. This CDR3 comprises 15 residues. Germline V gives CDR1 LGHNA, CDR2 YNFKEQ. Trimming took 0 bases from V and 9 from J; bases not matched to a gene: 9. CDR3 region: CASSQDSGGSTAQYF. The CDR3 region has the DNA TGTGCCAGCAGCCAAGATTCAGGGGGCTCTACGGCCCAGTACTTC.